This entry lists 3 T cell receptor beta chains sequenced from one sample in a study of shared clonotypes between healthy human individuals. TCRdb's copy holds only in-frame clones and misses some; the assay was immunoSEQ multiplex PCR. The data contain about 1,900,000 clones, about 95% of them singletons. Terminally differentiated effector memory CD45RA+ cells were excluded from the naive CD8 cells, which were CD45RO-negative and positively selected for CCR7. The sequenced material came from naive CD8+ T cells sorted from blood. The receptors here all came from a man aged 18 to 30 in good health.

The J gene is TRBJ1-5, the V gene TRBV12-2; the listed D gene, TRBD1, was not tested against the DNA. TRBV12-2 is deemed a pseudogene. The CDR3 has 15 amino acids. This CDR3 is CASRLARRVNQPQHF. In nucleotides, the CDR3 is TGTGCAAGTCGCTTAGCCCGCAGGGTCAATCAGCCCCAGCATTTT.

This clone was observed a single time. The chain employs TRBV29-1 and TRBJ2-7; no clear D gene. CDR3 length: 11 residues. Germline V lookup: CDR1 SQVTM, CDR2 ANQGSEA. V lost 5 bases, J lost 4 bases, and 9 bases lay in between. CDR3 nucleotide sequence: TGCAGCGTTTGGCGCGGATACGAGCAGTACTTC. Its protein product is CSVWRGYEQYF.

The chain joins TRBV4-3 to TRBJ2-7; perhaps TRBD2 as D (5 bases). The CDR3 is 13 residues long. With 3 bases removed from V and 3 bases from J, the gap between germline ends came to 9 bases. CDR1 and CDR2 (germline): LGHNA, YSLEER. CDR3 region: CASSHAGSYEQYF. CDR3 sequence (DNA): TGCGCCAGCAGCCACGCGGGTAGCTACGAGCAGTACTTC.